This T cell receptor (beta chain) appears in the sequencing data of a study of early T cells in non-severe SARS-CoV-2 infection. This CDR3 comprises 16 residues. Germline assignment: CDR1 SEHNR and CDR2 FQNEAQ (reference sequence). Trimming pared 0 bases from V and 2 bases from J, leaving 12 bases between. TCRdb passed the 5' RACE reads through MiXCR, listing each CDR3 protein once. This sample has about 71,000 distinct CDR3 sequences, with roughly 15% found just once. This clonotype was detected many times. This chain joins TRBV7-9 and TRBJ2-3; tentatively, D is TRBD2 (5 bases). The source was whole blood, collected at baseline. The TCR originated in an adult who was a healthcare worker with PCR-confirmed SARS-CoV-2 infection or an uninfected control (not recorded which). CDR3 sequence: CASSLAGASLTDTQYF. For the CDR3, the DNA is TGTGCCAGCAGCTTAGCGGGAGCCTCACTCACAGATACGCAGTATTTT.